A selection of T cell receptor beta chains follows, all from one sample in a study of blood T cell repertoires in COVID-19. Generated by immunoSEQ multiplex PCR, the TCRdb table keeps only in-frame clones and is missing some. The sample includes roughly 250,000 clones, approximately 80% of them seen just once. Input material: peripheral blood. These receptors were collected from a woman of 80 years or more with active or convalescent COVID-19. CDR3s include the opening cysteine and the closing phenylalanine or tryptophan. Each record gives: CDR3 DNA, CDR3 protein, D gene, clone size, J gene, V gene, CDR3 length. D genes are given only for firm matches. A row's size may be missing; if present it is once, few, many or a size class.

TGTGCCTGGTCAACAGGGAGGGAGAAACGGTCACCCCTCCACTTT	CAWSTGREKRSPLHF	.	.	TRBJ1-6	TRBV30	15
TGTGCCAGCAGCCGGATACAGGGCGACGGCTACACCTTC	CASSRIQGDGYTF	.	.	TRBJ1-2	TRBV11-2	13
TGTGCCTCCCGGTCGTATGGCTACACCTTC	CASRSYGYTF	.	once	TRBJ1-2	TRBV24-1	10
TGTGCCAGCAGCCCAGGCGGGGGAGCGGGAGGGGAGACCCAGTACTTC	CASSPGGGAGGETQYF	TRBD2	.	TRBJ2-5	TRBV5-4	16
TGTGCCAGCAGCTCAAGGGGTAGGTCCTACAATGAGCAGTTCTTC	CASSSRGRSYNEQFF	.	.	TRBJ2-1	TRBV7-2	15
TGTGCCAGCAGTGAGAACTTTGGCGGCAGGGGAGTTAGCAATCAGCCCCAGCATTTT	CASSENFGGRGVSNQPQHF	.	few	TRBJ1-5	TRBV6-1	19
TGTGCCAGCAGCCAAGTATTGACTAGCACCGGGGAGCTGTTTTTT	CASSQVLTSTGELFF	.	.	TRBJ2-2	TRBV3-1/TRBV3-2	15
TGTGCCAGCAGCCCTAGCGGAGGGGGCTATGGCTACACCTTC	CASSPSGGGYGYTF	.	.	TRBJ1-2	TRBV27	14
TGTGCCAGCAGCTTGGACAGGGTAGCTAACTATGGCTACACCTTC	CASSLDRVANYGYTF	TRBD1	.	TRBJ1-2	TRBV7-2	15
TGCGCCAGCAGTGACTCTGTAGCGGGCCCCTCCTACAATGAGCAGTTCTTC	CASSDSVAGPSYNEQFF	TRBD2	.	TRBJ2-1	TRBV10-2	17
TGCGCCAGCAGCGATCAGGAGGGGACTGAAGCTTTCTTT	CASSDQEGTEAFF	.	.	TRBJ1-1	TRBV5-1	13
TGCGCCAGCAGCTTGGATTTTTGGGGAGGGGAGACCCAGTACTTC	CASSLDFWGGETQYF	TRBD2	.	TRBJ2-5	TRBV5-1	15
TGCAGTGCTAGTTACGGGGTTACTGAAGCTTTCTTT	CSASYGVTEAFF	.	.	TRBJ1-1	TRBV20-1	12
TGTGCCAGCAGCCTGACTAGCGGATACAATGAGCAGTTCTTC	CASSLTSGYNEQFF	TRBD2	once	TRBJ2-1	TRBV3-1/TRBV3-2	14
TGTGCCAGCAGTGAAGTGGGAGTGGCCCACTCTGGAAACACCATATATTTT	CASSEVGVAHSGNTIYF	.	once	TRBJ1-3	TRBV6-1	17
TGTGCCAGCACCAGGGGACTAGCGGAGACCGGGGAGCTGTTTTTT	CASTRGLAETGELFF	TRBD2	.	TRBJ2-2	TRBV6-5	15
TGTGCCAGCAGCCAACGCGGACTAGCGGGAGGGTTGTTGAACACCGGGGAGCTGTTTTTT	CASSQRGLAGGLLNTGELFF	TRBD2	.	TRBJ2-2	TRBV3-1/TRBV3-2	20
TGTGCCAGCAGCTTAGGAACAGGGGGCCTGAAAGAGCAGTACTTC	CASSLGTGGLKEQYF	TRBD1	few	TRBJ2-7	TRBV7-9	15
TGTGCCAGCAGCTTGAACAGAAATTCACCCCTCCACTTT	CASSLNRNSPLHF	.	.	TRBJ1-6	TRBV7-2	13
TGTGCCAGCAGCACTGGGACAGGGGGCAATCAGCCCCAGCATTTT	CASSTGTGGNQPQHF	TRBD1	few	TRBJ1-5	TRBV28	15
TGTGCCAGCAGCACTAGCGGGAGCCTCACAGATACGCAGTATTTT	CASSTSGSLTDTQYF	TRBD2	.	TRBJ2-3	TRBV3-1/TRBV3-2	15
TGTGCCAGCAGCTTAGGAGGCAGGGACAATCAGCCCCAGCATTTT	CASSLGGRDNQPQHF	.	.	TRBJ1-5	TRBV7-2	15
TGTGCCACCTCAGACCCGGGAATTTCTGGAAACACCATATATTTT	CATSDPGISGNTIYF	.	once	TRBJ1-3	TRBV4-2	15
TGTGCCACCAGTGACCCTACTAGCGGGCTTTTCTCGAACACCGGGGAGCTGTTTTTT	CATSDPTSGLFSNTGELFF	TRBD2	.	TRBJ2-2	TRBV24-1	19
TGTGCCAGCAGCCTTACAGGACCCAATCAGCCCCAGCATTTT	CASSLTGPNQPQHF	.	.	TRBJ1-5	TRBV28	14
TGCAGCTTCGCCTTAGGGGTCGGTCAGCCCCAGCATTTT	CSFALGVGQPQHF	.	.	TRBJ1-5	TRBV29-1	13
TGTGCCAGCAGTGACTCGAGCGGGACAATGTACAATGAGCAGTTCTTC	CASSDSSGTMYNEQFF	.	.	TRBJ2-1	TRBV6-4	16
TGCGCCAGCAGCCTAGAAGGACTAGCCGATGAGCAGTTCTTC	CASSLEGLADEQFF	TRBD2	.	TRBJ2-1	TRBV5-1	14
TGCGCCAGCAGTCTACGCCCGGTCTTCCAAGAGACCCAGTACTTC	CASSLRPVFQETQYF	.	.	TRBJ2-5	TRBV23-1	15
TGTGCCAGCAGCCAAGAATACGGTCAGGGGAGATCCTACGAGCAGTACTTC	CASSQEYGQGRSYEQYF	.	few	TRBJ2-7	TRBV14	17
TGTGCCAGCAGCCAACGAGGTAGTTGGGGCTACACCTTC	CASSQRGSWGYTF	.	.	TRBJ1-2	TRBV7-2	13
TGTGCCAGCAGTCCAGGACAGGGACGGTATGAGCAGTTCTTC	CASSPGQGRYEQFF	TRBD1	.	TRBJ2-1	TRBV27	14
TGCGCCAGCAGCTTATTAGCGGCGTCAGTTTCCACTGAAGCTTTCTTT	CASSLLAASVSTEAFF	.	.	TRBJ1-1	TRBV5-1	16
TGTGCCAGCAGCCACAGGGTCGGTAATTCACCCCTCCACTTT	CASSHRVGNSPLHF	.	.	TRBJ1-6	TRBV5-8	14
TGCAGTGCTAGTAGGCAGGGAGGTCAGCCCCAGCATTTT	CSASRQGGQPQHF	.	once	TRBJ1-5	TRBV20-1	13
TGTGCCGGAAACAGGGGATCCGGTGACACCATATATTTT	CAGNRGSGDTIYF	TRBD1	.	TRBJ1-3	TRBV30	13
TGTGCCAGCAGTGAATTCGGGTGGGTGGACTATGGCTACACCTTC	CASSEFGWVDYGYTF	.	.	TRBJ1-2	TRBV6-1	15
TGCGCCAGCAGCCCTGGCCCTGGACTAGGCAGCACAGATACGCAGTATTTT	CASSPGPGLGSTDTQYF	TRBD2	few	TRBJ2-3	TRBV5-1	17
TGCGCCAGCAGCTGGCCGGGGGATTACGAGCAGTACTTC	CASSWPGDYEQYF	.	.	TRBJ2-7	TRBV5-1	13
TGTGCCTGGGGGCCGGGGTATAACTATGGCTACACCTTC	CAWGPGYNYGYTF	.	.	TRBJ1-2	TRBV30	13
TGTGCCAGCAGCGGGTACAGGGTCACCGGGGAGCTGTTTTTT	CASSGYRVTGELFF	.	.	TRBJ2-2	TRBV5-6	14
TGTGCCAGCAGTTATCGTGGGGCAGGGGGATACGAGCAGTACTTC	CASSYRGAGGYEQYF	TRBD1	.	TRBJ2-7	TRBV6-5	15
TGCGCCAGCAGCGCCCTAGGAGGAAACGGGGTTCGGGGAACTGAAGCTTTCTTT	CASSALGGNGVRGTEAFF	.	.	TRBJ1-1	TRBV5-1	18
TGTGCCAGCAGTTTGGGCCTCGACAATGAGCAGTTCTTC	CASSLGLDNEQFF	.	.	TRBJ2-1	TRBV27	13
TGCAGTGCTAGTGGGACAGGCGAAGCCTCTGGAAACACCATATATTTT	CSASGTGEASGNTIYF	TRBD1	.	TRBJ1-3	TRBV20-1	16